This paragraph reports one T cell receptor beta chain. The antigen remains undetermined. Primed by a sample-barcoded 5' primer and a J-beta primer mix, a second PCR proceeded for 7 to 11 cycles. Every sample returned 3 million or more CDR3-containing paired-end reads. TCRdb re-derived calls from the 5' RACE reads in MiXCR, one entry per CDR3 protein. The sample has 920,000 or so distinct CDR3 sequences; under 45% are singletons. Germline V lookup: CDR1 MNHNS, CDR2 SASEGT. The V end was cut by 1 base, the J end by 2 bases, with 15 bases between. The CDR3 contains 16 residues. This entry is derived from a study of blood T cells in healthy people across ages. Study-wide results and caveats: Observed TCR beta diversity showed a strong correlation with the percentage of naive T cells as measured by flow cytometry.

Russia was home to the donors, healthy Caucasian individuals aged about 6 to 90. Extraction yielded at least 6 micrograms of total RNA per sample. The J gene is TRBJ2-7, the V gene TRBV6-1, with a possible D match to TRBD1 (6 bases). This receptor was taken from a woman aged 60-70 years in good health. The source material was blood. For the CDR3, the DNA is TGTGCCAGCAGTGAAGATGGGCAGGGGCGCCCCTACGAGCAGTACTTC. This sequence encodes CASSEDGQGRPYEQYF.